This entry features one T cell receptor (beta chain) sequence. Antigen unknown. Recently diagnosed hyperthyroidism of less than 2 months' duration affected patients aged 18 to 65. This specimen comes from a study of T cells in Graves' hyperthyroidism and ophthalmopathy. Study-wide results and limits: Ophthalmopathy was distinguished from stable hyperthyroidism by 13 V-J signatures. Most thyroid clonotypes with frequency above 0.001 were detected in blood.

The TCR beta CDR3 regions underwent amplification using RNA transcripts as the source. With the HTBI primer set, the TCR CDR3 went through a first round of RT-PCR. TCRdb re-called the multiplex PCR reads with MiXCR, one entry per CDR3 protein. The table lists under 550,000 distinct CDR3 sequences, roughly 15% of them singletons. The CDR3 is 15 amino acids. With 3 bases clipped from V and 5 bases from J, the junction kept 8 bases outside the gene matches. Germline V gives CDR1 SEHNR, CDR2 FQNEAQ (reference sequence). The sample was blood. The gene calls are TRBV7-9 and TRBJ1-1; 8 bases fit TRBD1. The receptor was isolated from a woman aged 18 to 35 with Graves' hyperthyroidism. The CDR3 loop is CASSFGRGRDTEAFF. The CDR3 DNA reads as TGTGCCAGCAGCTTCGGCAGGGGGCGAGATACTGAAGCTTTCTTT.